This paragraph covers one T cell receptor (beta chain) sequence. Its antigen is not identified. V lost 11 bases, J lost 3 bases, and 19 bases lay in between. CDR3 size: 15 residues. The germline gives CDR1 SNHLY, CDR2 FYNNEI. Sequenced by immunoSEQ multiplex PCR; TCRdb stores in-frame clones only, minus some. The sample yields under 300,000 clones, more than 85% seen once. These data are taken from a study of T cell responses to AZD1222 COVID-19 vaccine. Findings of the study overall: Among the donors, most were white British and more were female, and clonal diversity was possibly underestimated. After two AZD1222 doses, spike-specific TCR breadth and depth rose versus day 0.

V is TRBV2 and J is TRBJ2-2; D is unresolved. The specimen was peripheral blood, collected on day 0 of AZD1222 vaccination. The sequence was obtained from an adult in good health. CDR3 nucleotide sequence: TGTGCCCCTACCCCCCTTTCAGTTGACACCGGGGAGCTGTTTTTT. It is translated as CAPTPLSVDTGELFF.